This TCR beta chain was captured in a study of T cell responses to AZD1222 COVID-19 vaccine. Trimming took 3 bases from V and 4 from J; bases not matched to a gene: 3. The CDR3 length is 14 residues. Germline V CDR1 and CDR2: KGHSH, LQKENI. TCRdb's table, derived via immunoSEQ multiplex PCR, lists solely in-frame clones and lacks some. In the table there are 30,000 to 35,000 clones, approximately 93% of which are singletons. The sequence was obtained from an adult in good health. This chain joins TRBV18 and TRBJ1-5; the match to TRBD1 covers 7 bases. The sequenced sample was peripheral blood, obtained on day 0 of AZD1222 vaccination. The DNA for the CDR3 is TGTGCCAGCTCACCGTCAGGGGGTAATCAGCCCCAGCATTTT. Protein product: CASSPSGGNQPQHF.